Presented here are 9 T cell receptor beta chains from one specimen sequenced in a study of neurological immune-mediated disorders. TCRdb reprocessed the 5' RACE reads with MiXCR, giving one entry per CDR3 protein. The table shows around 44,000 distinct CDR3 sequences, with roughly 14% occurring only once. Input material: CD4+ T cells from blood. These receptors came from a woman aged 60-75 years with HTLV-1-associated myelopathy (HAM/TSP).

This clonotype has a count of ten or more. The chain employs TRBV20-1 and TRBJ2-7; D is undetermined. The CDR3 is 16 residues long. Trimming removed 6 bases from V and 0 bases from J, with 21 bases in between. Germline V gene sequence: CDR1 DFQATT, CDR2 SNEGSKA (reference sequence). CDR3 nucleotides: TGCAGTGCACAACGCCCGGTGGCCGCTTTCTCCTACGAGCAGTACTTC. Protein sequence: CSAQRPVAAFSYEQYF.

Ten or more counts support this clonotype. The chain recombines TRBV11-2 with TRBJ2-3; TRBD2 aligns across 9 bases. This CDR3 has 15 amino acids. Germline CDR1 SGHAT, CDR2 FQNNGV. V dropped 3 bases and J dropped 9; count of bases not matched to a gene: 10. The CDR3 DNA reads TGTGCCAGCAGCTTGCGGGGGGGCCAGTCCTTCACGCAGTATTTT. It yields the protein CASSLRGGQSFTQYF.

This clonotype appeared many times. The chain has TRBV6-1 and TRBJ2-7; D is perhaps TRBD1 (6 bases). Trimming removed 7 bases from V and 0 bases from J, with 13 bases in between. In germline, CDR1 is MNHNS, CDR2 SASEGT. The length of the CDR3 is 14 residues. CDR3 bases: TGTGCCAGCAAGACCGGGACATACTCCTACGAGCAGTACTTC. This translates into CASKTGTYSYEQYF.

This clonotype is termed medium-sized. The chain is built from TRBV3-1 and TRBJ2-7; the D is unclear. The V end was cut by 0 bases, the J end by 2 bases, with 11 bases between. Germline V CDR1 and CDR2: LGHDT, YNNKEL (reference sequence). This CDR3 is 15 amino acids long. CDR3 nucleotide sequence: TGTGCCAGCAGCCAAGATTCTCAGAGAGCCTACGAGCAGTACTTC. Translation: CASSQDSQRAYEQYF.

This clonotype has a count of ten or more. This rearrangement joins TRBV29-1 to TRBJ1-2; a weak D match, TRBD1 (5 bases). CDR1 and CDR2 (germline): SQVTM, ANQGSEA. The length of the CDR3 is 13 residues. Deletions cut 0 bases from V and 7 bases from J, with 12 bases between. CDR3 nucleotides: TGCAGCGTTGAAGAAGGGGCCCAAGGTGGCTACACCTTC. Translating gives CSVEEGAQGGYTF.

There are many counts of this clonotype. This chain joins TRBV20-1 and TRBJ1-1; perhaps TRBD1 as D (6 bases). The CDR3 spans 12 residues. The V and J ends lost 4 bases and 6 bases respectively, with 12 bases between them. Per germline, CDR1 DFQATT and CDR2 SNEGSKA (reference sequence). The CDR3 spells CSAKEGGSEAFF. The CDR3 region has the DNA TGCAGTGCTAAAGAGGGGGGGTCTGAAGCTTTCTTT.

This clonotype was detected many times. V usage is TRBV29-1 and J usage is TRBJ1-2; no definite D call. This CDR3 region has 13 residues. V lost 0 bases to trimming and J lost 4 bases, with 9 bases between them. Germline V gene sequence: CDR1 SQVTM, CDR2 ANQGSEA. CDR3 in DNA: TGCAGCGTTGAAGAGCAAACAGCCTATGGCTACACCTTC. This translates into CSVEEQTAYGYTF.

The chain combines TRBV20-1 with TRBJ2-7, with D maybe TRBD2 (6 bases). Germline assignment: CDR1 DFQATT and CDR2 SNEGSKA (reference sequence). CDR3 length: 12 residues. Trimming took off 4 bases at V and 6 bases at J, with 13 bases between the two ends. The CDR3 DNA reads TGCAGTGCTATGGGGAGGTTTGTCGAGCAGTACTTC. Residues: CSAMGRFVEQYF.

The sample holds many counts of this clonotype. J is TRBJ1-5 and V is TRBV12-3 or TRBV12-4, with 9 bases fitting TRBD1. The V and J ends lost 5 bases and 1 base, in that order; junction bases with no gene match: 12. This CDR3 region has 18 residues. CDR3 in amino acids: CASSTTGGGSLSNQPQHF. The CDR3 nucleotides are TGTGCCAGCAGTACGACAGGGGGTGGGAGTTTGAGCAATCAGCCCCAGCATTTT.